The entry that follows covers one TCR beta chain sequence. The germline gives CDR1 MDHEN, CDR2 SYDVKM. The CDR3 length is 15 residues. V lost 6 bases, J lost 7 bases, and 19 bases lay in between. Clones were read by immunoSEQ multiplex PCR, and TCRdb kept only the in-frame ones, dropping some. Altogether roughly 510,000 clones are present, roughly 79% being singletons, with the ten largest covering approximately 12%. The sample comes from a study of shared clonotypes between healthy human individuals. Sequencing was performed on PBMCs. This TCR was recovered from a woman aged 40 to 50 in good health. Some clones in this sample may be carry-over from other donors' samples. The chain combines TRBV28 with TRBJ2-1; maybe TRBD2 (6 bases). The CDR3 reads CASSQTSRLVNEQFF. In DNA form, the CDR3 reads TGTGCCAGCAGCCAGACTAGTAGGTTGGTAAATGAGCAGTTCTTC.